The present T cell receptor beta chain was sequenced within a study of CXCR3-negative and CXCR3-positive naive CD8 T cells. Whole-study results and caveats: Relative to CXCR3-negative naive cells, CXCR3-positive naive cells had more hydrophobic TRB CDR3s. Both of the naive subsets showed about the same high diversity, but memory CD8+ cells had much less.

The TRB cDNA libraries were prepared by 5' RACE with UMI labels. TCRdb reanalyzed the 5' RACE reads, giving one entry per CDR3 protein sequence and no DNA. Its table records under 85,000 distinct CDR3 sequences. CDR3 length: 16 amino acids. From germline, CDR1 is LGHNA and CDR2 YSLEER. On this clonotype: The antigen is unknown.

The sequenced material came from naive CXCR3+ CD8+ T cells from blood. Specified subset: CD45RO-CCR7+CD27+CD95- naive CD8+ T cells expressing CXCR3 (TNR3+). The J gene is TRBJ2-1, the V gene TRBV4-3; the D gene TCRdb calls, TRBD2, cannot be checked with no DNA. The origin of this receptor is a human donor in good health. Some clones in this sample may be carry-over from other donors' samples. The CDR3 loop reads CASSQDRASGSTEQFF.